This TCR beta chain was recorded in a study of blood T cell repertoires in COVID-19. Turning to the study itself: Samples came from the United States, Italy and Spain, spanning acute and convalescent COVID-19. PBMCs, B-cell-depleted T cells, or T cells provided the cDNA or gDNA that made up the material.

In the original processing: By means of reference gene primer amplification, nucleated cell counts were estimated. The method was immunoSEQ multiplex PCR; TCRdb's version includes in-frame clones alone and lacks a portion of them. Clone size and the V and J calls come from that table; the DNA yielded D and trimming. The table shows about 140,000 clones, with around 81% occurring only once. In this sample, this clone turned up a few times. This CDR3 is built from 13 residues. The V and J ends lost 0 bases and 16 bases, in that order; junction bases with no gene match: 9. The sequenced sample consisted of peripheral blood. This sequence originates from a human donor in a cohort sampled during active COVID-19. The V call is TRBV12-3 or TRBV12-4, the J call TRBJ2-1, with 7 bases that match TRBD2. The CDR3 protein is CASSLAYSGMRFF. In nucleotides, the CDR3 is TGTGCCAGCAGTTTAGCTTACAGCGGGATGAGATTCTTC.